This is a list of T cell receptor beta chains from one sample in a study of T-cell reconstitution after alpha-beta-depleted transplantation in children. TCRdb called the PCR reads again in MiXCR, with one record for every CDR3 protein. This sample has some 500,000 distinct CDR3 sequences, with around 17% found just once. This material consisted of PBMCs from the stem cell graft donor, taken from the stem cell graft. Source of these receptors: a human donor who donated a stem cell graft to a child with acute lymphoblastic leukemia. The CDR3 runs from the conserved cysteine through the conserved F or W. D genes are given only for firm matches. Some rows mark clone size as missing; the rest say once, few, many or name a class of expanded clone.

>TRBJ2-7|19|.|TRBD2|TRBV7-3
CASSTEGLGLAGTSYEQYF
TGTGCCAGCAGCACCGAGGGTTTAGGACTAGCGGGAACCTCCTACGAGCAGTACTTC
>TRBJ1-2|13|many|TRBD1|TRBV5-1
CASSSQGVYGYTF
TGCGCCAGCAGCTCGCAGGGGGTCTATGGCTACACCTTC
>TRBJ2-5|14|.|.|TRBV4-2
CASSQDPHQETQYF
TGTGCCAGCAGCCAAGACCCGCACCAAGAGACCCAGTACTTC
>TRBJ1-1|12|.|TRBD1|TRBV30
CAWSVMRQGAFF
TGTGCCTGGAGTGTTATGAGACAGGGGGCTTTCTTT
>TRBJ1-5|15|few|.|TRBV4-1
CASSQDPKGGQPQHF
TGCGCCAGCAGCCAGGACCCGAAGGGAGGGCAGCCCCAGCATTTT
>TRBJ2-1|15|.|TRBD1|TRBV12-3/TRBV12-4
CASSLKGQGAYEQFF
TGTGCCAGCAGTTTAAAGGGACAGGGGGCATATGAGCAGTTCTTC
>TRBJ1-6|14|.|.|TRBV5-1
CASSYEGGNSPLHF
TGCGCCAGCAGCTATGAAGGGGGTAATTCACCCCTCCACTTT
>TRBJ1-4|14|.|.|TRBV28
CASSRSGGLEKLFF
TGTGCCAGCAGTCGCTCGGGAGGACTCGAAAAACTGTTTTTT
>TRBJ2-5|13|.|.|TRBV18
CASSPDHPETQYF
TGTGCCAGCTCCCCGGACCATCCGGAGACCCAGTACTTC
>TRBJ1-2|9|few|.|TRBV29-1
CSVGAGSAF
.
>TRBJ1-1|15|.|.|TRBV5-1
CASSLEGEGRTEAFF
TGCGCCAGCAGCTTGGAGGGGGAAGGGCGTACTGAAGCTTTCTTT
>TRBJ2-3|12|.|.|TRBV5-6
CASSFPPDTQYF
TGTGCCAGCAGCTTCCCGCCAGATACGCAGTATTTT
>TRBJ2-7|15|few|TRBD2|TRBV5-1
CASSSGLVHSYEQYF
TGCGCCAGCAGCTCCGGACTAGTTCACTCCTACGAGCAGTACTTC
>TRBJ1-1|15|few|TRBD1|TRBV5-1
CASSLGQGAHTEAFF
TGCGCCAGCAGCTTGGGACAGGGGGCCCACACTGAAGCTTTCTTT
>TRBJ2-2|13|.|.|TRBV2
CASTGDLTGELFF
TGTGCCAGCACCGGGGACCTCACCGGGGAGCTGTTTTTT
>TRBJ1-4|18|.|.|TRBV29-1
CSVVFPRPGPATNEKLFF
TGCAGCGTTGTTTTTCCCCGGCCAGGGCCCGCAACTAATGAAAAACTGTTTTTT
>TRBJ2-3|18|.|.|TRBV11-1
CASSLVGHSQVHTDTQYF
TGTGCCAGCAGCTTAGTTGGGCACTCCCAAGTGCACACAGATACGCAGTATTTT
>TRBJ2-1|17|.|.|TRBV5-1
CASSLAVGGVEGNEQFF
TGCGCCAGCAGCTTGGCGGTCGGGGGAGTGGAGGGGAATGAGCAGTTCTTC
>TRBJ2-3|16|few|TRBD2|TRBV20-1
CSASISGRVGTDTQYF
TGCAGTGCTAGCATTAGCGGGAGGGTTGGCACAGATACGCAGTATTTT
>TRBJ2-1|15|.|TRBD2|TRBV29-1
CSVVKSGSTYNEQFF
TGCAGCGTTGTTAAGAGCGGGAGTACGTACAATGAGCAGTTCTTC
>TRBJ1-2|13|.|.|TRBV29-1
CSVLDNLSYGYTF
TGCAGCGTCCTGGACAACCTTTCCTATGGCTACACCTTC
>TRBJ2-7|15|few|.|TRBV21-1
CASSRPGLAGGGQYF
TGTGCCAGCAGCCGGCCGGGACTAGCGGGAGGCGGGCAGTACTTC